This TCR beta chain was captured in a study of blood T cell repertoires in COVID-19. TCRdb's table, derived via immunoSEQ multiplex PCR, lists solely in-frame clones and lacks some. The table has some 130,000 clones, around 89% seen once. V lost 8 bases, J lost 5 bases, and 7 bases lay in between. CDR1 and CDR2 (germline): ENHRY, SYGVKD. CDR3 size: 11 residues. Sequencing was carried out using peripheral blood. The chain employs TRBV10-3 and TRBJ2-1; D uncertain. The origin of this receptor is a man between 45 and 60 years old with active or convalescent COVID-19. CDR3 in amino acids: CAIADNNEQFF. CDR3 bases: TGTGCCATCGCAGATAACAATGAGCAGTTCTTC.